This record concerns one T cell receptor beta chain sequence. The sample originates from a study of blood T cell repertoires in COVID-19. For the study at large: Some COVID-19 samples were acute and others convalescent; all came from the United States, Italy and Spain. T cells, B-cell-depleted T cells, or PBMCs provided the cDNA or gDNA that served as material.

Unmatched junction bases numbered 3, after V lost 3 bases and J lost 1 base. From germline, CDR1 is KGHSH and CDR2 LQKENI. CDR3 size: 15 residues. The table came from immunoSEQ multiplex PCR; TCRdb's copy has only in-frame clones and leaves some out. The data show 98,000 or so clones, 88% seen once. The clonotype was recovered from a human donor in a cohort sampled during active COVID-19. The chain uses TRBV18 and TRBJ1-1, with TRBD1 identical over 9 bases. Sequenced input: peripheral blood. This CDR3 reads CASSPVDRGNTEAFF. The CDR3 nucleotides read TGTGCCAGCTCACCTGTGGACAGGGGGAACACTGAAGCTTTCTTT.